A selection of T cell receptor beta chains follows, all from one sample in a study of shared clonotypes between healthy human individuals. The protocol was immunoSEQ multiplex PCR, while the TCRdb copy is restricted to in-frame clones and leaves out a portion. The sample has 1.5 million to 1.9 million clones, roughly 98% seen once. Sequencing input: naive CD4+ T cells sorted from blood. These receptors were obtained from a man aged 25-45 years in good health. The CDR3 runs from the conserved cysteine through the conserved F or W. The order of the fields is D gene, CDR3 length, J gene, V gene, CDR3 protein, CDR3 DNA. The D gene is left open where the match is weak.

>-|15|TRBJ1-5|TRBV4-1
CASSPQGNLNQPQHF
TGCGCCAGCAGCCCCCAGGGGAACCTCAATCAGCCCCAGCATTTT
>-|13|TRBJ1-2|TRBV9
CASSVTGAHGYTF
TGTGCCAGCAGCGTAACGGGGGCGCATGGCTACACCTTC
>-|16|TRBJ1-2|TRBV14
CASSQFGGRREYGYTF
TGTGCCAGCAGCCAATTCGGGGGGCGCAGAGAATATGGCTACACCTTC
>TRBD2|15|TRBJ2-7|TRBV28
CASSFPGLAGSEQYF
TGTGCCAGCAGTTTTCCGGGACTAGCGGGATCCGAGCAGTACTTC
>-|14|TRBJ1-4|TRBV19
CASSMARTSEKLFF
TGTGCCAGTAGTATGGCCCGGACGAGTGAAAAACTGTTTTTT
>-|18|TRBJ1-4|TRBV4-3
CASSPGIRGTRANEKLFF
TGCGCCAGCAGCCCCGGAATACGGGGGACGCGGGCTAATGAAAAACTGTTTTTT
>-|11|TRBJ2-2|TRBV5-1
CASSWTGVLFF
TGCGCCAGCAGCTGGACGGGTGTGCTGTTTTTT
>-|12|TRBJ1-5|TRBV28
CASTGVGQPQHF
TGTGCCAGCACCGGGGTAGGACAGCCCCAGCATTTT
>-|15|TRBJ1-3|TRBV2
CATSGTPDSGNTIYF
TGTGCCACCTCCGGGACGCCGGACTCTGGAAACACCATATATTTT
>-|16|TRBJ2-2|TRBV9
CASSPIWGPDTGELFF
TGTGCCAGCAGCCCGATCTGGGGGCCGGACACCGGGGAGCTGTTTTTT
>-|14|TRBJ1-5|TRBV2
CASSVGTGNQPQHF
TGTGCCAGCAGTGTGGGGACTGGGAATCAGCCCCAGCATTTT
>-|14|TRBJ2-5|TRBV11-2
CASSPPWIQETQYF
TGTGCCAGCAGCCCGCCTTGGATTCAAGAGACCCAGTACTTC
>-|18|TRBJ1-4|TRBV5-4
CASSLGPSASLTNEKLFF
TGTGCCAGCAGCTTGGGCCCATCAGCCTCCCTCACTAATGAAAAACTGTTTTTT
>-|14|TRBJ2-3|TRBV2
CASSESPWGDTQYF
TGTGCCAGCAGTGAGAGCCCGTGGGGGGATACGCAGTATTTT
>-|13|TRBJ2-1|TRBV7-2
CASSLGQNNEQFF
TGTGCCAGCAGCTTAGGTCAGAACAATGAGCAGTTCTTC
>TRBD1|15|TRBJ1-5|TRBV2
CASNLRTGANQPQHF
TGTGCCAGCAATTTGAGGACAGGCGCCAATCAGCCCCAGCATTTT
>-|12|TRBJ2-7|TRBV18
CASSPGPAEQYF
TGTGCCAGCTCACCAGGGCCCGCCGAGCAGTACTTC
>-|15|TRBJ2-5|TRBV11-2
CASSFETWYQETQYF
TGTGCCAGCAGCTTCGAGACTTGGTACCAAGAGACCCAGTACTTC
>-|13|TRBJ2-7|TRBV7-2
CASSLGPSYEQYF
TGTGCCAGCAGCTTAGGGCCCTCCTACGAGCAGTACTTC
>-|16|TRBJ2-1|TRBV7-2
CASSYRGLSSYNEQFF
TGTGCCAGCAGCTACAGGGGACTAAGCTCCTACAATGAGCAGTTCTTC
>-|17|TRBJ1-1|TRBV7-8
CASTKLVPLTRNTEAFF
TGTGCCAGCACCAAGTTGGTGCCTTTGACCCGGAACACTGAAGCTTTCTTT